This passage covers 9 T cell receptor beta chains from one sample sequenced in a study of T-cell reconstitution after alpha-beta-depleted transplantation in children (TCRdb year 2016). Preparation of the library involved PCR. The data were produced on an Illumina HiSeq 2500. TCR libraries were prepared with molecular barcoding, using unique molecular identifiers to normalize TCRbeta repertoire quantification. TCRdb reprocessing: public reads trimmed at Q25 with fastp, clones called with MiXCR, in-frame beta chains kept. Rows with one shared CDR3 protein collapse into an entry with the most common genes and DNA. The sample contains about 690,000 distinct CDR3 sequences, around 16% of them found a single time. 0.85% to 1.3% of the sample lies in the top ten. The sequenced sample was PBMCs from the stem cell graft donor, obtained from the stem cell graft. These receptors were obtained from a human donor who donated a stem cell graft to a child with acute myeloid leukemia.

This clonotype was seen repeatedly, ten times or more. The chain links TRBV20-1 to TRBJ1-1; no firm D call. The CDR3 is 12 residues long. V gave up 3 bases and J gave up 5 bases, with 10 bases separating them. Looked up from germline, CDR1 is DFQATT and CDR2 is SNEGSKA (reference sequence). The CDR3 coding sequence is TGCAGTGCTAGCCAGACTCGGACTGAAGCTTTCTTT. Amino acid sequence: CSASQTRTEAFF.

The rearrangement joins TRBV5-4 to TRBJ2-3; D is unclear. Germline V CDR1 and CDR2: SGHNT, YYREEE (reference sequence). Trimming took 4 bases from V and 1 from J, leaving 13 bases between them. The CDR3 consists of 15 residues. CDR3 protein: CASSPLDGGTDTQYF. The CDR3 DNA sequence: TGTGCCAGCAGCCCCCTGGACGGTGGCACAGATACGCAGTATTTT.

This clonotype was detected a few times. J is TRBJ1-4 and V is TRBV28; 9 bases agree with TRBD1. The CDR3 extends over 15 amino acids. Germline-derived CDR1 and CDR2 are MDHEN and SYDVKM. With V trimmed by 7 bases and J by 7 bases, 10 bases remained unmatched. CDR3 sequence (DNA): TGTGCCAGCACCCAACTCCGGGACAGGGCTGAAAAACTGTTTTTT. Its translation: CASTQLRDRAEKLFF.

This clonotype came up many times. The chain employs TRBV5-6 and TRBJ2-1, with 8 nucleotides matching TRBD1. In germline, CDR1 is SGHDT, CDR2 YYEEEE. The CDR3 loop spans 14 amino acids. J was trimmed by 1 base and V by 10 bases; bases with no gene match: 7. Here the CDR3 DNA reads TGTGCCGGCGGACAGGGAATTTCCTACAATGAGCAGTTCTTC. Encoded protein: CAGGQGISYNEQFF.

The CDR3 sequence is CASSTSSGSGNTIYF. CDR3 nucleotides: TGCGCCAGCAGCACATCTTCAGGATCTGGAAACACCATATATTTT. The rearrangement links TRBV5-1 to TRBJ1-3, with D unclear. Germline V gives CDR1 SGHRS, CDR2 YFSETQ. Trimming removed 4 bases at V and 1 base at J, with 12 bases between. The CDR3 has 15 residues.

This clonotype occurred many times. This rearrangement joins TRBV29-1 to TRBJ2-1; tentative D call: TRBD1 (6 bases). CDR3 length: 12 residues. From germline, CDR1 is SQVTM and CDR2 ANQGSEA. V lost 5 bases and J lost 7, with 12 bases in between. The CDR3 loop is CSVSGQGNEQFF. The DNA of the CDR3 is TGCAGCGTTTCGGGACAAGGAAATGAGCAGTTCTTC.

The chain links TRBV7-2 to TRBJ2-3; D is unresolved. V was shortened by 0 bases and J by 2 bases, with 9 bases between the two germline ends. In germline, CDR1 is SGHTA, CDR2 FQGNSA. This CDR3 contains 15 residues. Here the CDR3 DNA reads TGTGCCAGCAGCTTAGCGTCGCCCTCCACAGATACGCAGTATTTT. This codes for CASSLASPSTDTQYF.

This clonotype has a count of ten or more. V and J are TRBV29-1 and TRBJ2-1; D gene uncertain. CDR1 SQVTM and CDR2 ANQGSEA come from the germline V gene. V was clipped by 0 bases and J by 9 bases, with 18 bases between them. CDR3 length: 15 residues. The CDR3 sequence: CSVEDRGTPNTEQFF. The CDR3 DNA reads TGCAGCGTTGAAGATCGAGGAACTCCAAATACTGAGCAGTTCTTC.

This clonotype was seen many times. This chain links TRBV20-1 with TRBJ2-5, with 8 bases identical to TRBD1. Germline V gene data show CDR1 as DFQATT and CDR2 as SNEGSKA (reference sequence). The CDR3 sequence is 15 residues long. V shed 4 bases and J 3 bases; nucleotides not matched to a gene: 10. The CDR3 DNA sequence: TGCAGTGCTAAGAAGACGACAGGGGAAGAAGAGACCCAGTACTTC. This sequence encodes CSAKKTTGEEETQYF.